The 28 T cell receptor beta chains reported below all come from one sample, sequenced in a study of blood T cell repertoires in COVID-19. Only in-frame clones appear in the TCRdb table, and some are missing; sequencing was by immunoSEQ multiplex PCR. Counted here are tens of thousands of clones, 85% to 95% occurring once; the ten biggest clones make up roughly 2.3%. The sequenced material came from peripheral blood. Receptors originate from a human donor with active COVID-19. The donor label of this sample is uncertain.

Notes on this clone: At one boundary the junction diverges from the germline segment, which might be a read error. This rearrangement joins TRBV6-5 to TRBJ2-1; 8 nucleotides align to TRBD1. CDR3 size: 14 residues. Germline CDR1 reads MNHEY; CDR2 reads SVGAGI. The CDR3 region is CASTYDRGQNEQFF. The CDR3 DNA reads as TGTGCCAGCACTTACGACAGGGGACAGAATGAGCAGTTCTTC.

This rearrangement joins TRBV19 to TRBJ2-1; 9 bases align to TRBD1. CDR3 length equals 15 residues. Per germline, CDR1 LNHDA and CDR2 SQIVND (reference sequence). V dropped 0 bases and J dropped 10; count of bases not matched to a gene: 7. The CDR3: CASSIDPGQGNEQFF. The CDR3 DNA is TGTGCCAGTAGTATAGACCCGGGACAGGGAAACGAGCAGTTCTTC.

J is TRBJ2-5 and V is TRBV6-6, with a possible D match to TRBD1 (8 bases). CDR1 and CDR2 (germline): MNHNY, SVGAGI (reference sequence). V lost 9 bases and J 1 base, leaving 21 bases between the germline ends. CDR3 size: 16 residues. CDR3 loop: CASHPLQGGGQETQYF. DNA for the CDR3: TGTGCCAGTCACCCTTTACAGGGGGGGGGCCAAGAGACCCAGTACTTC.

The chain combines TRBV28 with TRBJ2-2, with a possible D match to TRBD1 (6 bases). The CDR3 has 16 residues. V shed 3 bases and J shed 0 bases, with 11 bases lying between them. Germline V gives CDR1 MDHEN, CDR2 SYDVKM. The CDR3 nucleotides read TGTGCCAGCAGTTTTGGCAGGGGCCCGAACACCGGGGAGCTGTTTTTT. Amino acids: CASSFGRGPNTGELFF.

This rearrangement joins TRBV27 to TRBJ1-3, with D uncertain. The CDR3 length is 18 residues. The V end lost 4 bases, the J end lost 0 bases, and 19 bases lay between the germline ends. Looked up from germline, CDR1 is MNHEY and CDR2 is SMNVEV (reference sequence). The CDR3 DNA follows: TGTGCCAGCAGTTACGCTCCCCCGGGCGGGTACTCTGGAAACACCATATATTTT. Translating gives CASSYAPPGGYSGNTIYF.

The V gene is TRBV2, the J gene TRBJ2-4, with D uncertain. Germline-derived CDR1 and CDR2 are SNHLY and FYNNEI. The CDR3 sequence is 14 residues long. Trimming stripped 3 bases from V and 1 base from J, with 7 bases between. CDR3 in DNA: TGTGCCAGCAGTGAGACTTATGCCAAAAACATTCAGTACTTC. It specifies CASSETYAKNIQYF. Complete variable domain (other parts from reference TRBV2 and TRBJ2-4): EPEVTQTPSHQVTQMGQEVILRCVPISNHLYFYWYRQILGQKVEFLVSFYNNEISEKSEIFDDQFSVERPDGSNFTLKIRSTKLEDSAMYFCASSETYAKNIQYFGAGTRLSVL.

The gene calls are TRBV11-2 and TRBJ1-2, with TRBD1 as a possible D gene (6 bases). Germline CDR1 and CDR2: SGHAT and FQNNGV. Deletions cut 0 bases from V and 7 bases from J, with 9 bases between. CDR3 length: 13 residues. The CDR3 DNA sequence: TGTGCCAGCAGCTTAGATCTGGGGGCTGGCTACACCTTC. Translation: CASSLDLGAGYTF.

In this sample, this clone turned up once. This chain uses TRBV19 with TRBJ2-3, with 10 positions matching TRBD2. This CDR3 region has 18 residues. J was trimmed by 4 bases and V by 5 bases; bases with no gene match: 15. Per the germline V gene, CDR1 is LNHDA and CDR2 is SQIVND (reference sequence). CDR3 nucleotide sequence: TGTGCCAGTAGTTGGAGTAGCGGGGGGTCAGGTTTATCAGATACGCAGTATTTT. It translates to CASSWSSGGSGLSDTQYF.

The CDR3 coding sequence is TGCGCCAGCAGGTCGGACAGGTGGAACACTGAAGCTTTCTTT. This sequence encodes CASRSDRWNTEAFF. The chain carries TRBV10-2 and TRBJ1-1; TRBD1 matches 7 bases. With 6 bases clipped from V and 1 base from J, the junction kept 5 bases outside the gene matches. Germline V gene sequence: CDR1 WSHSY, CDR2 SAAADI. The CDR3 is made up of 14 amino acids.

The chain carries TRBV27 and TRBJ2-7; D is uncertain. Germline V gene sequence: CDR1 MNHEY, CDR2 SMNVEV (reference sequence). V lost 3 bases and J 0 bases, leaving 12 bases between the germline ends. This CDR3 has 15 amino acids. CDR3 protein: CASSLWATSSYEQYF. The CDR3 DNA follows: TGTGCCAGCAGTTTGTGGGCCACAAGCTCCTACGAGCAGTACTTC.

This clone was observed once. The gene calls are TRBV7-6 and TRBJ2-5; D is ambiguous. The CDR3 sequence is 15 residues long. V gave up 1 base and J gave up 5 bases, with 14 bases separating them. The V gene's germline CDR1 is SGHVS and CDR2 FNYEAQ. The CDR3, as DNA: TGTGCCAGCAGCTTAGTCAATGTTGTTTCCGAGACCCAGTACTTC. Translated: CASSLVNVVSETQYF.

CDR3 residues: CASSQGGQGPVQETQYF. The DNA of the CDR3 is TGTGCCAGCAGTCAAGGGGGACAGGGCCCCGTCCAAGAGACCCAGTACTTC. The V call is TRBV7-9, the J call TRBJ2-5, with TRBD1 matching over 9 bases. The CDR3 runs 17 residues. The germline V gene has CDR1 SEHNR and CDR2 FQNEAQ (reference sequence). V was pared by 6 bases and J by 1 base, with 12 bases of the junction left unmatched.

The chain joins TRBV20-1 to TRBJ2-5, with unresolved D. Deletions cut 3 bases from V and 1 base from J, with 15 bases between. The germline gives CDR1 DFQATT, CDR2 SNEGSKA (reference sequence). The CDR3 is made up of 15 amino acids. The CDR3 sequence: CSASLAVLSQETQYF. DNA for the CDR3: TGCAGTGCTAGTTTGGCAGTGTTATCCCAAGAGACCCAGTACTTC.

The chain has TRBV5-1 and TRBJ2-5; D remains ambiguous. The CDR3 spans 14 residues. Germline lookup yields CDR1 SGHRS and CDR2 YFSETQ. V lost 0 bases and J lost 1, with 7 bases in between. CDR3 region: CASSLAGSQETQYF. In DNA form, the CDR3 reads TGCGCCAGCAGCTTGGCAGGTAGCCAAGAGACCCAGTACTTC.

This clone was detected once. CDR3 region: CASSLRDSESYEQYF. The CDR3 nucleotides are TGTGCCAGCAGTTTACGGGACAGCGAATCATACGAGCAGTACTTC. The V and J genes are TRBV28 and TRBJ2-7; 7 bases map to TRBD1. The CDR3 contains 15 residues. The germline gives CDR1 MDHEN, CDR2 SYDVKM. Trimming took 2 bases from V and 4 from J; bases not matched to a gene: 8. Complete variable domain (other parts from reference TRBV28 and TRBJ2-7): DVKVTQSSRYLVKRTGEKVFLECVQDMDHENMFWYRQDPGLGLRLIYFSYDVKMKEKGDIPEGYSVSREKKERFSLILESASTNQTSMYLCASSLRDSESYEQYFGPGTRLTVT.

This chain links TRBV5-6 with TRBJ1-1; D is ambiguous. The CDR3 extends over 14 amino acids. CDR1 SGHDT and CDR2 YYEEEE come from the germline V gene. Trimming pared 0 bases from V and 1 base from J, leaving 7 bases between. The DNA for the CDR3 is TGTGCCAGCAGCTTGGTGGGAGAGAACACTGAAGCTTTCTTT. This codes for CASSLVGENTEAFF.

The chain recombines TRBV5-4 with TRBJ2-5; 9 nucleotides line up with TRBD2. Losses at the gene ends were 3 bases for V and 1 base for J; bases not matched to a gene: 7. Germline CDR1 and CDR2: SGHNT and YYREEE (reference sequence). The CDR3 has 16 residues. Here the CDR3 reads CASSSRTSVLQETQYF. The CDR3 coding sequence is TGTGCCAGCAGCTCCCGGACTAGCGTACTCCAAGAGACCCAGTACTTC.

This sequence joins TRBV7-2 and TRBJ2-1, with 12 bases identical to TRBD2. In germline, CDR1 is SGHTA, CDR2 FQGNSA. CDR3 length equals 18 residues. The J segment lost 6 bases and the V segment lost 4 bases, leaving 13 bases of the junction unmatched. CDR3 residues: CASSSEPGLAGFRNEQFF. The CDR3 DNA follows: TGTGCCAGCAGCTCCGAGCCAGGACTAGCGGGGTTTCGCAATGAGCAGTTCTTC.

This chain links TRBV11-1 with TRBJ2-7; D is possibly TRBD2 (6 bases). This CDR3 contains 15 residues. In germline, CDR1 is SGHAT, CDR2 FQDESV (reference sequence). With 0 bases removed from V and 0 bases from J, the gap between germline ends came to 9 bases. The CDR3: CASSLAGGASYEQYF. The CDR3 DNA reads as TGTGCCAGCAGCTTAGCGGGGGGTGCCTCCTACGAGCAGTACTTC.

The chain combines TRBV4-3 with TRBJ2-1, with TRBD2 matching over 10 bases. V lost 4 bases and J lost 5; bases outside the gene matches: 8. From germline, CDR1 is LGHNA and CDR2 YSLEER. This CDR3 contains 16 residues. The CDR3 DNA follows: TGCGCCAGCAGCCGGCTGAGCGGGGGGGTGGACAATGAGCAGTTCTTC. This sequence encodes CASSRLSGGVDNEQFF.

Here the CDR3 reads CASSEAFRGLTGELFF. Written as DNA, the CDR3 is TGTGCCAGCAGTGAAGCCTTCAGGGGGCTTACCGGGGAGCTGTTTTTT. The rearrangement links TRBV6-1 to TRBJ2-2; 8 bases are a match to TRBD1. Germline CDR1 and CDR2: MNHNS and SASEGT. With 0 bases clipped from V and 5 bases from J, the junction kept 5 bases outside the gene matches. CDR3 length: 16 residues.

The chain is built from TRBV9 and TRBJ2-1, with 11 bases identical to TRBD2. V shed 4 bases and J 8 bases; nucleotides not matched to a gene: 8. CDR1 is SGDLS and CDR2 is YYNGEE in the germline V gene. The CDR3 totals 15 residues. CDR3 protein: CASSSRSGGAHEQFF. In nucleotides, the CDR3 is TGTGCCAGCAGCTCACGTAGCGGGGGGGCTCATGAGCAGTTCTTC.

This sequence joins TRBV29-1 and TRBJ1-2; TRBD1 agrees at 7 bases. This CDR3 region has 13 residues. The germline gives CDR1 SQVTM, CDR2 ANQGSEA. V lost 6 bases and J lost 3; bases outside the gene matches: 7. CDR3 loop: CSVAGGSDYGYTF. CDR3 in DNA: TGCAGCGTGGCAGGGGGATCCGACTATGGCTACACCTTC.

This chain connects TRBV2 to TRBJ1-5; 11 positions agree with TRBD1. Germline V gene lookup returns CDR1 SNHLY and CDR2 FYNNEI. V dropped 6 bases and J dropped 7; count of bases not matched to a gene: 11. The CDR3 totals 16 residues. CDR3 sequence: CASSSPGQGGEQPQHF. CDR3 DNA: TGTGCCAGCAGCTCTCCGGGACAGGGGGGAGAGCAGCCCCAGCATTTT.

This chain connects TRBV3-1 (or the pseudogene TRBV3-2) to TRBJ1-6; 8 bases are shared with TRBD1. J gave up 0 bases and V 6 bases, and 13 bases lay outside the gene matches. CDR1 and CDR2 (germline): LGHDT, YNNKEL (reference sequence). This CDR3 comprises 19 residues. The CDR3 bases are TGTGCCAGCAGTCCGAAACCGGGACAGGCGAGCTCCTATAATTCACCCCTCCACTTT. Its translation: CASSPKPGQASSYNSPLHF.

The chain joins TRBV4-2 to TRBJ1-1, with 7 bases matching TRBD1. Germline V gene data show CDR1 as LGHNA and CDR2 as YNFKEQ. J was trimmed by 1 base and V by 2 bases; bases with no gene match: 4. This CDR3 region has 15 residues. CDR3 protein: CASSQNTGENTEAFF. The CDR3 coding sequence is TGTGCCAGCAGCCAAAACACAGGGGAGAACACTGAAGCTTTCTTT.

The rearrangement links TRBV9 to TRBJ2-1, with 10 bases fitting TRBD2. V was pared by 4 bases and J by 7 bases, with 8 bases of the junction left unmatched. The CDR3 totals 15 residues. The germline V gene encodes CDR1 SGDLS and CDR2 YYNGEE. The CDR3 spells CASSFSAGGSNEQFF. As DNA, the CDR3 is TGTGCCAGCAGCTTCTCAGCGGGGGGGTCAAATGAGCAGTTCTTC.

The chain links TRBV6-5 to TRBJ2-1, with a tentative D call TRBD2 (5 bases). V was pared by 6 bases and J by 8 bases, with 17 bases between. Germline-derived CDR1 and CDR2 are MNHEY and SVGAGI. The CDR3 totals 14 residues. The CDR3 nucleotides are TGTGCCAGCAGATACGGGCGGGTTGGTGATGAGCAGTTCTTC. This encodes CASRYGRVGDEQFF.